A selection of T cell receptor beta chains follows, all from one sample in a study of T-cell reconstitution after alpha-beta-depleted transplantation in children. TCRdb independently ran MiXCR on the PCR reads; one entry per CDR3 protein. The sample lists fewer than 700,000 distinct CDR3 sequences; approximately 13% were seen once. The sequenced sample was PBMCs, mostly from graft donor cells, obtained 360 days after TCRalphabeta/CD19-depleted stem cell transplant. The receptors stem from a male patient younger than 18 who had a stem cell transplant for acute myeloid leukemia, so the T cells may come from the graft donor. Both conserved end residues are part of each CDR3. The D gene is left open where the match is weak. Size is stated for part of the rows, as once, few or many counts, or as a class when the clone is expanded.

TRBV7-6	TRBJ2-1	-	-	TGTGCCAGCAGCAAGCGGGACATTAGCTCCTACAATGAGCAGTTCTTC	CASSKRDISSYNEQFF
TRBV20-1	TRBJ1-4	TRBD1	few	TGCAGTGCTAGTTGGGGACAGGATTATGAAAAACTGTTTTTT	CSASWGQDYEKLFF
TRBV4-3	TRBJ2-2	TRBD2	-	TGCGCCAGCAGCCCAGGACTAGCTAGCGGGGAGCTGTTTTTT	CASSPGLASGELFF
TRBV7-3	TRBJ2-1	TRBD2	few	TGTGCCAGCAGCTTAACAGGACTAGCGGGAGTACCGTCCTACAATGAGCAGTTCTTC	CASSLTGLAGVPSYNEQFF
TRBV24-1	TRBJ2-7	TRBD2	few	TGTGCCACCAGTGATCACGGGAGGCCGTACGAGCAGTACTTC	CATSDHGRPYEQYF
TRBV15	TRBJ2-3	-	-	TGTGCCACCAGCAGAGTGAGCACAGATACGCAGTATTTT	CATSRVSTDTQYF
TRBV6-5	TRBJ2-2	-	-	TGTGCCAGCAGTTCCCCTTCCGACACCGGGGAGCTGTTTTTT	CASSSPSDTGELFF
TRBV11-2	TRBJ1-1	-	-	TGTGCCAGCAGCTTAGCAGGGTTCAGTGAAGCTTTCTTT	CASSLAGFSEAFF
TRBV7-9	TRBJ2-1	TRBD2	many	TGTGCCAGCAGCCGGGACTATCTGGGAGGGCAGTTCTTC	CASSRDYLGGQFF
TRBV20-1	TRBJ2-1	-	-	TGCAGTGCTAGAGGGTCGGGCAGGGTAAGGTCCTACAATGAGCAGTTCTTC	CSARGSGRVRSYNEQFF
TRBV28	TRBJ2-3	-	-	TGTGCCAGCAGTTGGCAGGTTCCAGATACGCAGTATTTT	CASSWQVPDTQYF
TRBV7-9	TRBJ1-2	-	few	TGTGCCAGCAGCGCCCAATATGGCTACACCTTC	CASSAQYGYTF
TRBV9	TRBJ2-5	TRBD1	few	TGTGCCAGCAGCCTCCGGGACAGGGAAGAGACCCAGTACTTC	CASSLRDREETQYF
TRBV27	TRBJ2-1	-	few	TGTGCCAGCAGGCAGTTAGCGTCGAGTTACAATGAGCAGTTCTTC	CASRQLASSYNEQFF
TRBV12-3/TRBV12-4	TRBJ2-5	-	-	TGTGCCAGCAGTTTAAGACCCAAAGGGTGGCAAGAGACCCAGTACTTC	CASSLRPKGWQETQYF
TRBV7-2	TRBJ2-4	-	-	TGTGCCAGCAGCTCCAGGACACTAGCCAAAAACATTCAGTACTTC	CASSSRTLAKNIQYF
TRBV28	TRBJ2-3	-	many	TGTGCCAGCAGGTTAGGCACAGATACGCAGTATTTT	CASRLGTDTQYF
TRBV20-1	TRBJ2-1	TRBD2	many	TGCAGTGCAAGGACTAGCGGGTGGTCCTACAATGAGCAGTTCTTC	CSARTSGWSYNEQFF
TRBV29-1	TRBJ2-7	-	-	TGCAGCGTTGAATTCGCATTCGAGCAGTACTTC	CSVEFAFEQYF
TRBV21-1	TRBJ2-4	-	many	TGTGCCAGCAGCGACTATCAAAAGGGGATAGCCAAAAACATTCAGTACTTC	CASSDYQKGIAKNIQYF
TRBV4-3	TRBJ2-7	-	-	TGCGCCAGCAGCCAAGGGGGGCCGGCCTACGAGCAGTACTTC	CASSQGGPAYEQYF
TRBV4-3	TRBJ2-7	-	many	TGCGCCAGCAGCCCCAGTCCGAGCTCCTACGAGCAGTACTTC	CASSPSPSSYEQYF
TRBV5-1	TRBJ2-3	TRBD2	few	TGCGCCAGCAGCTTGACAGCGGGAGGAGTAGATACGCAGTATTTT	CASSLTAGGVDTQYF
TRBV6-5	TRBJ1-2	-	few	TGTGCCAGCAGTTACAAAGGCAGGGGAGTGGGGGGCTACACCTTC	CASSYKGRGVGGYTF